This TCR beta chain emerged from a study of cytomegalovirus exposure and HLA in healthy donors (dated by TCRdb to about 2017). About the investigation overall: The roughly 670 repertoires of the first cohort and the roughly 120 validation repertoires were produced on the same platform, according to a later analysis. The aim of the study was to test whether cataloging public T cell receptors could identify signatures of past pathogen exposure. A separate validation cohort of about 110 different subjects was used in addition to the roughly 700-subject first cohort. To predict cytomegalovirus infection status, the study combined high-throughput TCR immunosequencing, statistical association of individual TCRs with disease status, and machine learning. Overall results and qualifications from the work: The classifier was reported to diagnose cytomegalovirus status with high specificity and sensitivity in both the original cohort and the validation cohort. According to the authors, the approach could potentially be generalized to other disease states and immunological phenotypes. A later analysis found that TCRs clustered in the first cohort also tended to co-occur in the roughly 120 validation repertoires, with 90% to 95% of cluster scores above 0. A later analysis lacked HLA typing for the validation cohort, so it scored co-occurrence in that cohort across all 110 or so repertoires. Most TCR sequences were observed very rarely across donors, whereas some public TCRs were present in many individuals. In vitro tests confirmed that a few of the cytomegalovirus-associated TCR beta chains recognize cytomegalovirus antigens. In the study, roughly 160 TCR beta chains were listed as associated with cytomegalovirus.

Worth noting for this clone: Its antigen target is currently unknown. Base-call qualities are not available, and no considerably larger clone is one nucleotide away.

CDR1 and CDR2 are drawn from the germline V gene: KGHSH, LQKENI. The CDR3 starts with the cysteine, ends with the phenylalanine, and has 14 residues. Here the CDR3 DNA is all that survives: 42 bases in frame from base 1. Trimming removed 6 bases from V and 1 base from J; the gene matches leave 4 bases unexplained. The donors were included in the validation cohort of some 110 subjects, a group kept apart from the approximately 700-subject first cohort. Libraries came from the immunoSEQ multiplex PCR assay. Regarding the original processing steps: A statistical classification framework was developed to diagnose cytomegalovirus status using the catalog of TCR beta chain sequences. TCRdb mirrors the immuneACCESS table, restricted to in-frame sequences. Some clones are absent from its copies; in checked studies, under half trace to an unresolved V gene, and the reason for the others is unknown. Clonal size and the V and J genes are those of that table, whereas D and trimming came from the DNA. The sample table contains hundreds of thousands of clones; only one count was recorded for roughly 90% of them. Of the sample, over 0.85% is held by the ten largest clones.

This clonotype originated in a woman younger than 35 in good health and CMV-seronegative. Source material: PBMCs. The V and J segments used are TRBV18 and TRBJ1-1, with 8 bases matching TRBD1. The DNA sequence follows: TGTGCCAGCTCCCCCACAGGGGGGAACACTGAAGCTTTCTTT. This codes for CASSPTGGNTEAFF.